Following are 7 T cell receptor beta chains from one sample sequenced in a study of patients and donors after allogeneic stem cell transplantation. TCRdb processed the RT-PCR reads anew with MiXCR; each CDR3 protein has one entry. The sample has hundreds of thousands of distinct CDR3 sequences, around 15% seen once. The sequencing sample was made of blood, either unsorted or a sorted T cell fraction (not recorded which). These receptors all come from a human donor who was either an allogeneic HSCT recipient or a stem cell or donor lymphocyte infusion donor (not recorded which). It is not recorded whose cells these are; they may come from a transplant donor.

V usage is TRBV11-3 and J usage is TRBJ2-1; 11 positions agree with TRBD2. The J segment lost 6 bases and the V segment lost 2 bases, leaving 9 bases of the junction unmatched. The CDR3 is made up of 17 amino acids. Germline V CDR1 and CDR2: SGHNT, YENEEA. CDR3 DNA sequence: TGTGCCAGCAGCTTACCGATAGCGGGAGGGCCACCCAATGAGCAGTTCTTC. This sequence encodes CASSLPIAGGPPNEQFF. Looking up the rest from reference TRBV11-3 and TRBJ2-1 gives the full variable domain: EAGVVQSPRYKIIEKKQPVAFWCNPISGHNTLYWYLQNLGQGPELLIRYENEEAVDDSQLPKDRFSAERLKGVDSTLKIQPAELGDSAVYLCASSLPIAGGPPNEQFFGPGTRLTVL.

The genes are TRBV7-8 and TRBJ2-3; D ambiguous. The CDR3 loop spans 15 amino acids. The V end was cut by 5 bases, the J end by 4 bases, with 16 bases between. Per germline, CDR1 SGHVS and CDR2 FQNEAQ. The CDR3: CASSLLRVTSDTQYF. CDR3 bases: TGTGCCAGCAGCCTCCTAAGAGTAACTTCAGATACGCAGTATTTT.

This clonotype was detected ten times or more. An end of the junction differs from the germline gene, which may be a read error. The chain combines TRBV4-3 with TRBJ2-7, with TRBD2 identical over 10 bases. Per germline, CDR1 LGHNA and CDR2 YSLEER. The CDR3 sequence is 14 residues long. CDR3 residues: CASSQAGGSYEQYF. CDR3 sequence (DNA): TGTGCCAGCAGCCAAGCGGGAGGGTCCTACGAGCAGTACTTC.

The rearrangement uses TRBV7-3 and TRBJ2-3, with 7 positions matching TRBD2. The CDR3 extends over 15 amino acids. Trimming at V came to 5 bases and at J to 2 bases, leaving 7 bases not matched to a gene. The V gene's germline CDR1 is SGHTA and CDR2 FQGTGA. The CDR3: CASSLTSAYTDTQYF. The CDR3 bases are TGTGCCAGCAGCCTTACTAGCGCCTACACAGATACGCAGTATTTT.

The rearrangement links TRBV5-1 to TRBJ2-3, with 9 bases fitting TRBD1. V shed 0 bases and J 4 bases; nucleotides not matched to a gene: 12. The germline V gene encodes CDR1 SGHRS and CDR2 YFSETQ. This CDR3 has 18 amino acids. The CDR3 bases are TGCGCCAGCAGCTTGGGGGCGATTGGGACAGGGACGCCAGATACGCAGTATTTT. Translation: CASSLGAIGTGTPDTQYF.

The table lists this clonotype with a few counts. The CDR3 nucleotides read TGTGCCAGCAGCCAAGGGTCGGCCGGAAGGGAGACCCAGTACTTC. It translates to CASSQGSAGRETQYF. The J gene is TRBJ2-5, the V gene TRBV3-1; D is unclear. In germline, CDR1 is LGHDT, CDR2 YNNKEL (reference sequence). The ends were cut back, 1 base at V and 5 bases at J, with 14 bases in the middle. The CDR3 covers 15 residues.

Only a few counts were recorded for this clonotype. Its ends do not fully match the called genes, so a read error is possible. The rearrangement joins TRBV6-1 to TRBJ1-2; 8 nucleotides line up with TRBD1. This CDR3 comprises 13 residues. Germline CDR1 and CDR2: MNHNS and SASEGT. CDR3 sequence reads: CASSLLRGDRRYF. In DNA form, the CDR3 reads TGTGCCAGCAGCCTCCTTCGAGGGGACAGGAGATACTTC.